The present TCR beta chain was sequenced within a study of blood T cell repertoires in COVID-19. On the study more broadly: Material from acute and convalescent COVID-19 was sourced from the United States, Italy and Spain. In each case, the material was cDNA or gDNA derived from T cells, B-cell-depleted T cells, or PBMCs.

Enrolled through a virtual design, the participants were between roughly 18 and 95 years of age and came from approximately 25 US areas. Original handling: Estimated nucleated cell counts came from reference gene primer amplification. TCRdb's table, derived via immunoSEQ multiplex PCR, lists solely in-frame clones and lacks some. D and trimming were read from the DNA, whereas the V and J calls and clone size are those reported in that table. Of fewer than 500,000 clones listed, roughly 87% are singletons. The V end lost 0 bases, the J end lost 5 bases, and 11 bases lay between the germline ends. The length of the CDR3 is 15 residues. The V gene's germline CDR1 is LGHDT and CDR2 YNNKEL (reference sequence). The sample holds a few counts of this clone.

The V and J genes are TRBV3-1 (or the pseudogene TRBV3-2) and TRBJ1-3; no firm D call. This receptor was obtained from a young woman who had recovered from COVID-19. The material sequenced was PBMCs or T cells enriched from blood (not recorded which). DNA for the CDR3: TGTGCCAGCAGCCAAGATACACTATCCAGAAACACCATATATTTT. It translates to CASSQDTLSRNTIYF.